This T cell receptor beta chain was observed in a study of a mutant IDH1 vaccine in newly diagnosed glioma. Time point of the sample: baseline, week 1 (first vaccination visit). Treatment described: pre-vaccination baseline after standard-of-care therapy. CDR3 length equals 13 residues. Sequencing used immunoSEQ multiplex PCR; TCRdb keeps in-frame clones, though not all of them. The sample records tens of thousands of clones, approximately 80% being singletons. The V call is TRBV21-1, the J call TRBJ2-7; TRBD2 is the table's D call and was not checked against the DNA. TRBV21-1 corresponds to a pseudogene. The material was PBMCs, obtained from a glioma patient treated with radiotherapy, temozolomide or both. The sequence was collected from a middle-aged woman with glioma. CDR3 region: CASSREASYEQYF. In DNA, the CDR3 is TGTGCCAGCAGCCGGGAGGCCTCCTACGAGCAGTACTTC.